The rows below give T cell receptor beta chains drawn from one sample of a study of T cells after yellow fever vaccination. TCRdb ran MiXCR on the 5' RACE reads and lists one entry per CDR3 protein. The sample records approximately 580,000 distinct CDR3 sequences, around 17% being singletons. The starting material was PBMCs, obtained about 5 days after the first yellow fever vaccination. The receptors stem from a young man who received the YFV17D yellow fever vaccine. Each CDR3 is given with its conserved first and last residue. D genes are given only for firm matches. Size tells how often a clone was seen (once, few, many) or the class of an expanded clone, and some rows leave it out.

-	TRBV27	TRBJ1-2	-	TGTGCCAGCAGTTTATCGGCAGTGCTAGCCTATGGCTACACCTTC	CASSLSAVLAYGYTF
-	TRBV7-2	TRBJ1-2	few	TGTGCCAGCAGCAACAGGGCTGACTATGGCTACACCTTC	CASSNRADYGYTF
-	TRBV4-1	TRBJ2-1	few	TGCGCCAGCAGCCAAGGGTGGTCCCTCGATAATGAGCAGTTCTTC	CASSQGWSLDNEQFF
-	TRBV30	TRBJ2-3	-	TGTGCCTGGAGTGTACTCAGGGCGGAAGGAGATACGCAGTATTTT	CAWSVLRAEGDTQYF
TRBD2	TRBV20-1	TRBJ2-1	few	TGCAGTGCTAGCGGGGGGAGCTCCTACAATGAGCAGTTCTTC	CSASGGSSYNEQFF
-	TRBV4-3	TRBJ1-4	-	TGCGCCAGCAGCCCGAGGGCGAGGGGAACTAATGAAAAACTGTTTTTT	CASSPRARGTNEKLFF
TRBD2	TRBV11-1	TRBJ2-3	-	TGTGCCAGCAGCTTCGAGCTAGCGGGGGCCTACACAGATACGCAGTATTTT	CASSFELAGAYTDTQYF
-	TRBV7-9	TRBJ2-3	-	TGTGCCAGCAGCTTATTTCGACAGACCGTCACAGATACGCAGTATTTT	CASSLFRQTVTDTQYF
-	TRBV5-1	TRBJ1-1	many	TGCGCCAGCAGCTTGGTTCAGGGGATGAACACTGAAGCTTTCTTT	CASSLVQGMNTEAFF
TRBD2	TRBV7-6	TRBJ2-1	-	TGTGCCAGCAGCTTAGCGCCCGGGGGGGCCGCCGATGAGCAGTTCTTC	CASSLAPGGAADEQFF
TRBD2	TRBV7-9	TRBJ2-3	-	TGTGCCAGCAGCCCGACTAGCGGGGCCTCCACAGATACGCAGTATTTT	CASSPTSGASTDTQYF
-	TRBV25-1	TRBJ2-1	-	TGTGCCAGCAGTGAATCTCACGCTTACAATGAGCAGTTCTTC	CASSESHAYNEQFF
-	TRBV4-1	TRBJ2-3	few	TGCGCCAGCAGCCAACCGACTAGGGGGGCGCGCACAGATACGCAGTATTTT	CASSQPTRGARTDTQYF
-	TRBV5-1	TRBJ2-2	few	TGCGCCAGCAGCTTGGCCCTCGGAGTAACCGGGGAGCTGTTTTTT	CASSLALGVTGELFF
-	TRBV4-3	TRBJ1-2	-	TGCGCCAGCAGCCAAGATTTTGGGGGCGCGGATGACTACACCTTC	CASSQDFGGADDYTF
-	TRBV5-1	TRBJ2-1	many	TGCGCCAGCAGCCCGCCCGGGGGAGGAAATGAGCAGTTCTTC	CASSPPGGGNEQFF
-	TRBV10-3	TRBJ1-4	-	TGTGCCATCAGTCGATTGTCAGGGGAAGGGGAAAAACTGTTTTTT	CAISRLSGEGEKLFF
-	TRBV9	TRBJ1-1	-	TGTGCCAGCAGCGGCCGGGGGGGATGGGACACTGAAGCTTTCTTT	CASSGRGGWDTEAFF
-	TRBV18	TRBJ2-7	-	TGTGCCAGCTCATTTGGTGGTATCTACGAGCAGTACTTC	CASSFGGIYEQYF
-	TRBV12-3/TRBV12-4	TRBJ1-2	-	TGTGCCAGCAGGGCACAGGGTTTTGGGAACTATGGCTACACCTTC	CASRAQGFGNYGYTF
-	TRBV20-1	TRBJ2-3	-	TGCAGTGCTAGTTCTCGGGGCGACGCCAGAGATACGCAGTATTTT	CSASSRGDARDTQYF
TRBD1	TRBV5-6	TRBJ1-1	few	TGTGCCAGCAGCAGAAACAGGGGGAGTGAAGCTTTCTTT	CASSRNRGSEAFF
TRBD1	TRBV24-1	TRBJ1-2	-	TGTGCCACCAGTGATGGAGAAAGGGGGCTGAACTATGGCTACACCTTC	CATSDGERGLNYGYTF
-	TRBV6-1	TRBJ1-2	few	TGTGCCAGCAGCAACGGACAGTCCTATGGCTACACCTTC	CASSNGQSYGYTF
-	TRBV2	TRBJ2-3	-	TGTGCCGGAAAGGTAGATACGCAGTATTTT	CAGKVDTQYF
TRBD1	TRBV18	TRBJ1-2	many	TGTGCCAGCTCACCGTTTTCGGACAGGGATGGCTACACCTTC	CASSPFSDRDGYTF
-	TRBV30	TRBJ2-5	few	TGTGCCTGGAGTGCTAGCCGGTTAGAGACCCAGTACTTC	CAWSASRLETQYF
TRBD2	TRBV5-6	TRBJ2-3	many	TGTGCCAGCAGGATGCTAGGAGCGGGAACAGATACGCAGTATTTT	CASRMLGAGTDTQYF
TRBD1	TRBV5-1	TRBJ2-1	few	TGCGCCAGCAGAGACTCCGGGACAGATTACAATGAGCAGTTCTTC	CASRDSGTDYNEQFF
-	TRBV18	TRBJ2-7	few	TGTGCCAGCTCATCTCAGGAAGGAAGCGGCTACGAGCAGTACTTC	CASSSQEGSGYEQYF
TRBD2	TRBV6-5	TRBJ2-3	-	TGTGCCAGCAGTTACTCGTATCCTAGCGGGGTGGGGGATACGCAGTATTTT	CASSYSYPSGVGDTQYF
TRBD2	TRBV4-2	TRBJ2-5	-	TGTGCCAGCAGCCCCTTGCTGGCGGGGGGAGGGACCCAGTACTTC	CASSPLLAGGGTQYF
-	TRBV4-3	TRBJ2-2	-	TGCGCCAGCAGCCCCCTCCCAGGGGGGATCGGGGAGCTGTTTTTT	CASSPLPGGIGELFF
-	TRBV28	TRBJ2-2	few	TGTGCCAGCCGGGCAGGGACCAACGGGGAGCTGTTTTTT	CASRAGTNGELFF
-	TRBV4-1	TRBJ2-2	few	TGCGCCAGCAGCCCGCCTTCGGGGTTCGGGACCTTACTCGGGGAGCTGTTTTTT	CASSPPSGFGTLLGELFF
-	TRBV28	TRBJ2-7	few	TGTGCCAGCAGAGAGACAGCAAACGAGCAGTACTTC	CASRETANEQYF
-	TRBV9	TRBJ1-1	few	TGTGCCACGGGGGGGCAGTTAGCTTTCTTT	CATGGQLAFF
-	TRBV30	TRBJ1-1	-	TGTGCCTTTAAACGGGGGGCCGGCACTGAAGCTTTCTTT	CAFKRGAGTEAFF
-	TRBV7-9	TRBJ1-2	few	TGTGCCAGCAGCCCGCCGGGGTCGTTCGTCGGCTACACCTTC	CASSPPGSFVGYTF
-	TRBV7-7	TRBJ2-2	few	TGTGCTAGCAGCTTATCACCGGTTGTTCGGACCGGGGAGCTGTTTTTT	CASSLSPVVRTGELFF
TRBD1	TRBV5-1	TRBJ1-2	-	TGCGCCAGCAGCCTCGGACAGGGGCAAGCTAACTATGGCTACACCTTC	CASSLGQGQANYGYTF
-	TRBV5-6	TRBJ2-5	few	TGTGCCAGCGGCCCTAGACGGGAGACCCAGTACTTC	CASGPRRETQYF